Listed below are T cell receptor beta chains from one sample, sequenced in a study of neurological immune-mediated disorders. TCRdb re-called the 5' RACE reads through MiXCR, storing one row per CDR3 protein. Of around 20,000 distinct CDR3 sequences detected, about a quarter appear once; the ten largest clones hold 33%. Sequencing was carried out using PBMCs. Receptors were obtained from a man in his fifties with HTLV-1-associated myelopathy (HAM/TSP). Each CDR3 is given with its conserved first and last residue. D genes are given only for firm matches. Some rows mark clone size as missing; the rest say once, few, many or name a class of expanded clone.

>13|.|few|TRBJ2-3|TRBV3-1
CASSQAGADTQYF
TGTGCCAGCAGCCAAGCAGGGGCAGATACGCAGTATTTT
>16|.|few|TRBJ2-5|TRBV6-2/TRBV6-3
CASSLRPAATRETQYF
TGTGCCAGCAGTCTGCGGCCAGCGGCTACCCGGGAGACCCAGTACTTC
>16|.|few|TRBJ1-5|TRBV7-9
CASNLDGGWRNQPQHF
TGTGCCAGCAACCTGGATGGGGGATGGCGCAATCAGCCCCAGCATTTT
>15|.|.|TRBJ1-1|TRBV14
CASSQDQKENTEAFF
TGTGCCAGCAGCCAAGATCAAAAGGAGAACACTGAAGCTTTCTTT
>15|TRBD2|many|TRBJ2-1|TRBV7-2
CASSDWASGYNEQFF
TGTGCCAGCAGCGACTGGGCTAGCGGTTACAATGAGCAGTTCTTC
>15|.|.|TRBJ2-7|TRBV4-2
CASSQDSGGGLDQYF
TGTGCCAGCAGCCAAGATTCAGGCGGGGGCCTCGATCAGTACTTC
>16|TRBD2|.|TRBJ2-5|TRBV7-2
CASSPLGGARSETQYF
TGTGCCAGCAGCCCCCTCGGGGGGGCCCGGTCAGAGACCCAGTACTTC
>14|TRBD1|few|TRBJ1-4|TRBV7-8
CASSLATGSEKLFF
TGTGCCAGCAGCTTAGCGACAGGGAGTGAAAAACTGTTTTTT
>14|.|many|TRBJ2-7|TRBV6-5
CASRPAGPRNEQYF
TGTGCCAGCAGGCCCGCAGGCCCGAGGAACGAGCAGTACTTC
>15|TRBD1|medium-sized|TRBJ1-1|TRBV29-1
CSGDRVGNGNTEAFF
TGCAGCGGAGACAGGGTCGGGAATGGGAACACTGAAGCTTTCTTT
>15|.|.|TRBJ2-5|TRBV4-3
CASSQVRWGQETQYF
TGCGCCAGCAGCCAGGTTCGATGGGGGCAAGAGACCCAGTACTTC
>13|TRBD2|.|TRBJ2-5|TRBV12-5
CASGLASGETQYF
TGTGCTAGTGGTTTGGCTAGCGGGGAGACCCAGTACTTC
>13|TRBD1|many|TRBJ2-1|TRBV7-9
CATLRDRGNEQFF
TGTGCCACTCTCCGGGACAGGGGAAATGAGCAGTTCTTC
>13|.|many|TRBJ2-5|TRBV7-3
CASSPGTQETQYF
TGTGCCAGCAGTCCGGGGACCCAAGAGACCCAGTACTTC